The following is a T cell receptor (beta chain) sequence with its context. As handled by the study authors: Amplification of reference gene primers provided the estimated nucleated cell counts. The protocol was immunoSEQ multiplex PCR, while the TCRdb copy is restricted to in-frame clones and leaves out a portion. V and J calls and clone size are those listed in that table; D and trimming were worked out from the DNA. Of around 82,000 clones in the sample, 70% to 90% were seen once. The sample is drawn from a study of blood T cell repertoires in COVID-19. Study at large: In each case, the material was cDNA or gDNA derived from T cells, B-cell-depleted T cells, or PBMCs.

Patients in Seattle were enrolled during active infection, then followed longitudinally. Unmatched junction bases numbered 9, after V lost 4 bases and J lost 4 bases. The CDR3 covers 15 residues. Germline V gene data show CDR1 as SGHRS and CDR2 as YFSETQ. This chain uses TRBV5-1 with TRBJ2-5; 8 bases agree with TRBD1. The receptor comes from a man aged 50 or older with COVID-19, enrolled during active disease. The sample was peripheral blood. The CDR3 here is CASSPGQGSTETQYF. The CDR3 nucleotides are TGCGCCAGCAGCCCTGGACAGGGAAGCACAGAGACCCAGTACTTC.